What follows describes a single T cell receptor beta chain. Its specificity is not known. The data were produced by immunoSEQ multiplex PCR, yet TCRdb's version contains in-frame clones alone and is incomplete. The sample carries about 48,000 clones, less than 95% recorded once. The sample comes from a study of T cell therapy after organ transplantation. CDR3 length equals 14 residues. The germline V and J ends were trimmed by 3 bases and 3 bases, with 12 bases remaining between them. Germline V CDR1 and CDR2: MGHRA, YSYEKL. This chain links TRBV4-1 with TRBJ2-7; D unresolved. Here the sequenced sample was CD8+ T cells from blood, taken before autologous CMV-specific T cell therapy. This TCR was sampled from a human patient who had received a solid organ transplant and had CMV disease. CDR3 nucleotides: TGCGCCAGCAGCCACCGGTGGAGAGGCTACGAGCAGTACTTC. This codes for CASSHRWRGYEQYF.